The 10 T cell receptor beta chains below come from one sample, sequenced in a study of blood T cell repertoires in COVID-19. Data came from immunoSEQ multiplex PCR; TCRdb stores just in-frame clones and leaves some out. Altogether approximately 310,000 clones are present, approximately 89% being singletons, with the ten largest covering around 8%. Sequenced material: peripheral blood. Every receptor here comes from a woman in her forties or fifties who had recovered from COVID-19.

The rearrangement links TRBV7-2 to TRBJ2-7; D ambiguous. The CDR3 totals 14 residues. The V and J ends lost 6 bases and 0 bases respectively, with 12 bases between them. Looked up from germline, CDR1 is SGHTA and CDR2 is FQGNSA. The CDR3: CASRPQANSYEQYF. Written as DNA, the CDR3 is TGTGCCAGCAGGCCGCAGGCAAACTCCTACGAGCAGTACTTC.

This sequence joins TRBV3-1 (or the pseudogene TRBV3-2) and TRBJ2-5; 14 bases map to TRBD2. Germline trimming cut 5 bases from V and 4 bases from J; bases unmatched to any gene: 15. This CDR3 has 19 residues. Germline CDR1 and CDR2: LGHDT and YNNKEL (reference sequence). The CDR3: CASSFQGLAGGRDRETQYF. CDR3 in DNA: TGTGCCAGCAGCTTCCAAGGACTAGCGGGGGGCCGTGACCGAGAGACCCAGTACTTC.

This clone was seen just once. V and J are TRBV24-1 and TRBJ2-1, with TRBD1 matching over 8 bases. Germline CDR1 and CDR2: KGHDR and SFDVKD. The V segment lost 5 bases and the J segment 9 bases; nucleotides outside the gene matches: 17. The CDR3 runs 17 residues. Here the CDR3 DNA reads TGTGCCACCAGTGCACGTGATAAGCGGACAGGGCAGGCTGAGCAGTTCTTC. It encodes CATSARDKRTGQAEQFF.

V gene TRBV11-2 combines with J gene TRBJ1-6; D is unresolved. Trimming took 4 bases from V and 5 from J, leaving 6 bases between them. This CDR3 comprises 13 residues. The germline CDR1 and CDR2 sequences are SGHAT and FQNNGV. Here the CDR3 reads CASSSYHNSPLHF. In nucleotides, the CDR3 is TGTGCCAGCAGCTCCTACCATAATTCACCCCTCCACTTT.

The rearrangement uses TRBV9 and TRBJ2-3; 11 bases match TRBD2. V lost 2 bases to trimming and J lost 0 bases; unmatched junction nucleotides: 2. CDR3 size: 16 residues. Germline V gives CDR1 SGDLS, CDR2 YYNGEE. Here the CDR3 DNA reads TGTGCCAGCAGCGTCATAGCGGGAGGGAGCACAGATACGCAGTATTTT. This gives the protein CASSVIAGGSTDTQYF. Full variable domain (missing parts from reference TRBV9 and TRBJ2-3): DSGVTQTPKHLITATGQRVTLRCSPRSGDLSVYWYQQSLDQGLQFLIQYYNGEERAKGNILERFSAQQFPDLHSELNLSSLELGDSALYFCASSVIAGGSTDTQYFGPGTRLTVL.

J is TRBJ2-3 and V is TRBV29-1; 9 bases fit TRBD2. The CDR3 loop spans 11 amino acids. Germline V gives CDR1 SQVTM, CDR2 ANQGSEA. Unmatched junction bases numbered 2, after V lost 7 bases and J lost 6 bases. The CDR3 region is CSGGLADTQYF. The CDR3 DNA sequence: TGCAGCGGGGGACTAGCCGATACGCAGTATTTT.

In regard to this clone: This CDR3 is also generated by other DNA sequences in the sample. This chain links TRBV7-2 with TRBJ2-7; 10 bases fit TRBD2. The germline V gene encodes CDR1 SGHTA and CDR2 FQGNSA. This CDR3 is built from 15 residues. The trim removed 4 bases at V and 0 bases at J, leaving 3 bases unmatched. The CDR3 DNA is TGTGCCAGCAGCTCCTCTAGCGGGAGCTCCTACGAGCAGTACTTC. Protein: CASSSSSGSSYEQYF.

J is TRBJ1-6 and V is TRBV5-1, with no clear D. V lost 0 bases, J lost 10 bases, and 14 bases lay in between. This CDR3 comprises 15 residues. The germline CDR1 and CDR2 sequences are SGHRS and YFSETQ. The CDR3 protein is CASSLGITAESPLHF. The DNA for the CDR3 is TGCGCCAGCAGCTTGGGTATTACAGCCGAATCACCCCTCCACTTT. The variable domain in full, with the rest retrieved from reference TRBV5-1 and TRBJ1-6, is KAGVTQTPRYLIKTRGQQVTLSCSPISGHRSVSWYQQTPGQGLQFLFEYFSETQRNKGNFPGRFSGRQFSNSRSEMNVSTLELGDSALYLCASSLGITAESPLHFGNGTRLTVT.

The chain recombines TRBV6-5 with TRBJ1-2; 7 bases match TRBD1. CDR3 length: 15 residues. The V gene end was trimmed by 5 bases and the J gene end by 2 bases; junction bases not matched to a gene: 8. Germline values: CDR1 MNHEY, CDR2 SVGAGI. CDR3 amino acids: CASSPLGTENYGYTF. CDR3 in DNA: TGTGCCAGCAGTCCCCTAGGGACAGAGAACTATGGCTACACCTTC.

This clone has only one observation. The chain joins TRBV20-1 to TRBJ2-5; D is undetermined. Germline V gene data show CDR1 as DFQATT and CDR2 as SNEGSKA (reference sequence). The CDR3 sequence is 11 residues long. Trimming removed 3 bases from V and 5 bases from J, with 7 bases in between. This CDR3 is CSASQVETQYF. The DNA of the CDR3 is TGCAGTGCTAGCCAGGTGGAGACCCAGTACTTC.